Sequencing of this T cell receptor (beta chain) was carried out in a study of T cell changes during pregnancy in multiple sclerosis. This table comes from immunoSEQ multiplex PCR, and its TCRdb copy is limited to in-frame clones, with some not included. Of 40,000 to 60,000 clones listed, roughly 92% are singletons. This clone appeared once. The V and J ends lost 2 bases and 3 bases, in that order; junction bases with no gene match: 12. In germline, CDR1 is SGHDT, CDR2 YYEEEE. The CDR3 runs to 19 residues. This sequence originates from a female donor with multiple sclerosis, enrolled in a pregnancy study. This specimen consisted of CD4+ T cells from peripheral blood mononuclear cells, obtained in the third trimester of pregnancy. The chain joins TRBV5-6 to TRBJ2-2; the match to TRBD2 covers 11 bases. This chain's CDR3 is CASSFGGSTSGSYTGELFF. The CDR3 DNA reads TGTGCCAGCAGCTTTGGCGGGTCTACTAGCGGGAGTTACACCGGGGAGCTGTTTTTT.